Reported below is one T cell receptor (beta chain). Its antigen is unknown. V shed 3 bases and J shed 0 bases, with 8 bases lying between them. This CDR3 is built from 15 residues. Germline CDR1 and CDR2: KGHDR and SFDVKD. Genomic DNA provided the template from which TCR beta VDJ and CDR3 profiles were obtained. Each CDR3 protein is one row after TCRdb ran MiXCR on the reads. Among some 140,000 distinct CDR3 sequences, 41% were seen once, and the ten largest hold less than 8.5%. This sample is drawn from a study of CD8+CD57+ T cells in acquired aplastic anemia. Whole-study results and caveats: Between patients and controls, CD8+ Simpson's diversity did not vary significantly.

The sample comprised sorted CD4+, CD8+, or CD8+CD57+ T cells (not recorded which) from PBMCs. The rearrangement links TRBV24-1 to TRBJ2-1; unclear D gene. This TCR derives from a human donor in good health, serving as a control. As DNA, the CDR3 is TGTGCCACCAGTGATAACGTTGGCTCCTACAATGAGCAGTTCTTC. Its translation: CATSDNVGSYNEQFF.